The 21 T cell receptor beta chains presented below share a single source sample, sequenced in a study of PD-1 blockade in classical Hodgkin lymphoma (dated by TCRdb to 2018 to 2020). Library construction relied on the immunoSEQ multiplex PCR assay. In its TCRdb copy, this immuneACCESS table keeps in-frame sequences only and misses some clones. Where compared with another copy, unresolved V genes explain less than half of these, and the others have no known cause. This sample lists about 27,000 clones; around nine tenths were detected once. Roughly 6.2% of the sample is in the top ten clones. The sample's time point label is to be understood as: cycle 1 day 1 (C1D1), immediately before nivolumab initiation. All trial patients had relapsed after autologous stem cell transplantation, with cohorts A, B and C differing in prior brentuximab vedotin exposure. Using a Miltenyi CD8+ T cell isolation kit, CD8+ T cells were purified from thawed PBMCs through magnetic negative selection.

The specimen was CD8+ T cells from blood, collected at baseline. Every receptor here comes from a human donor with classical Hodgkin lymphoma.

The CDR3 sequence: CASSPPSGRAYEQYF. As DNA, the CDR3 is TGTGCCAGCAGCCCACCTAGCGGGAGGGCATACGAGCAGTACTTC. The chain couples TRBV6-1 to TRBJ2-7; TRBD2 matches 12 bases. This CDR3 has 15 residues. Per germline, CDR1 MNHNS and CDR2 SASEGT. Germline trimming cut 6 bases from V and 4 bases from J; bases unmatched to any gene: 7.

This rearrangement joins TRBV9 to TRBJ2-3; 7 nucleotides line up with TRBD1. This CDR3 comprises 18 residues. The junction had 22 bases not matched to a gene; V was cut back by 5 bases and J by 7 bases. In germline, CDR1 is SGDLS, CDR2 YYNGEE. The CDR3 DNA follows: TGTGCCAGCAGTGAGACTCAACGACAGGGTCACGAACCTAATACGCAGTATTTT. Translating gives CASSETQRQGHEPNTQYF.

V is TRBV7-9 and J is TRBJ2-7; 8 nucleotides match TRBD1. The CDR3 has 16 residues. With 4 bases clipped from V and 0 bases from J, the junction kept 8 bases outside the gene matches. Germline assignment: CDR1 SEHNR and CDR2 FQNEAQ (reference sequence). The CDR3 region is CASSSSTGEVSYEQYF. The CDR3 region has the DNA TGTGCCAGCAGCTCCTCGACAGGGGAGGTCTCCTACGAGCAGTACTTC. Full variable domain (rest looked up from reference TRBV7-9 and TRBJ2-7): DTGVSQNPRHKITKRGQNVTFRCDPISEHNRLYWYRQTLGQGPEFLTYFQNEAQLEKSRLLSDRFSAERPKGSFSTLEIQRTEQGDSAMYLCASSSSTGEVSYEQYFGPGTRLTVT.

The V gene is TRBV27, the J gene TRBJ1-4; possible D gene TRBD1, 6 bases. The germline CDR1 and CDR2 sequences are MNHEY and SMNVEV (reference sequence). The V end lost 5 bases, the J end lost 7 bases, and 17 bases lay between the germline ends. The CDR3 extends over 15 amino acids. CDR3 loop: CASSPWTVMGEKLFF. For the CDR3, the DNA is TGTGCCAGCAGTCCTTGGACAGTGATGGGTGAAAAACTGTTTTTT.

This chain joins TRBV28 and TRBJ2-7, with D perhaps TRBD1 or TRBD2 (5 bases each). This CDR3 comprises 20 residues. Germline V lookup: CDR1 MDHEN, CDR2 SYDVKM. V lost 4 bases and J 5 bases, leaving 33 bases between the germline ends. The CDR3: CASSWQQAPRFAGFSDEQYF. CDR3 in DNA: TGTGCCAGCAGTTGGCAACAGGCACCGAGGTTCGCGGGCTTCTCGGACGAGCAGTACTTC.

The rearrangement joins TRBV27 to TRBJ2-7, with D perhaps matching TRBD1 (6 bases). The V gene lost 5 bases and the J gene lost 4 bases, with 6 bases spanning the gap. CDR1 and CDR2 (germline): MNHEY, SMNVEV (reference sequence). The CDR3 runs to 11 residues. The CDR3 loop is CASSRGYEQYF. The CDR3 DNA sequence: TGTGCCAGCAGTAGGGGGTACGAGCAGTACTTC.

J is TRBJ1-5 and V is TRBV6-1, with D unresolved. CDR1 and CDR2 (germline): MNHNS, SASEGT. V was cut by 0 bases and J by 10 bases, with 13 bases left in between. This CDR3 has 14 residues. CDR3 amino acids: CASSEAVNLVPQHF. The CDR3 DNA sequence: TGTGCCAGCAGTGAAGCGGTAAATTTAGTCCCCCAGCATTTT.

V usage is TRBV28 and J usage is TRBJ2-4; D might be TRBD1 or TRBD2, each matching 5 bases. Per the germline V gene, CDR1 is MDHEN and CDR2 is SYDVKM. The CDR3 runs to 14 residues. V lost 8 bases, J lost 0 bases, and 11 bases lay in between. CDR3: CASAQRGAKNIQYF. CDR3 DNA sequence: TGTGCCAGCGCCCAGAGGGGAGCCAAAAACATTCAGTACTTC.

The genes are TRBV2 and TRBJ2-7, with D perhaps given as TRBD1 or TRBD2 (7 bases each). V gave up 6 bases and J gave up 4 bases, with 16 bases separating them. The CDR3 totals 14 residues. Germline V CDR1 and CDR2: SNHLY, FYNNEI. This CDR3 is CASSEDRRGYEQYF. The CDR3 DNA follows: TGTGCCAGCAGCGAGGACAGGCGGGGGTACGAGCAGTACTTC.

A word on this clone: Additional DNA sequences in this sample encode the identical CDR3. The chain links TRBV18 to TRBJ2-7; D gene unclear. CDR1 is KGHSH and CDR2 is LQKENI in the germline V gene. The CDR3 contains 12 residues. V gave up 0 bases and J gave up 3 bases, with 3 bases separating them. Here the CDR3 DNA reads TGTGCCAGCTCACCACCAAGCTACGAGCAGTACTTC. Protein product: CASSPPSYEQYF.

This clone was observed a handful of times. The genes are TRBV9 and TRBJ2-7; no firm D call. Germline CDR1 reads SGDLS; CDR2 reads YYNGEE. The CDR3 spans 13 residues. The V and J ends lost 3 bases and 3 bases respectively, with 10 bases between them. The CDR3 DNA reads TGTGCCAGCAGCGGGGCAGCTAGCTACGAGCAGTACTTC. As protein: CASSGAASYEQYF. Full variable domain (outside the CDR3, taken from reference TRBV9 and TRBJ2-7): DSGVTQTPKHLITATGQRVTLRCSPRSGDLSVYWYQQSLDQGLQFLIQYYNGEERAKGNILERFSAQQFPDLHSELNLSSLELGDSALYFCASSGAASYEQYFGPGTRLTVT.

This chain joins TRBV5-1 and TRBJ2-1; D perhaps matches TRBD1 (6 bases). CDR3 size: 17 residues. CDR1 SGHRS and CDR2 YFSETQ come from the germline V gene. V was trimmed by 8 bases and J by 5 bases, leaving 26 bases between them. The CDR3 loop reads CASTPPLIQGIHNEQFF. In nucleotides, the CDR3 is TGCGCCAGTACCCCTCCGTTAATACAGGGAATACACAATGAGCAGTTCTTC.

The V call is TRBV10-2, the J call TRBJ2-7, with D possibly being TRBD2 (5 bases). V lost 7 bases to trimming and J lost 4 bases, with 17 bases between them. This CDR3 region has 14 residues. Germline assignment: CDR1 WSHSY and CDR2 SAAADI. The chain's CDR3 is CASTESGAPYEQYF. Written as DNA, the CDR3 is TGCGCCAGCACCGAAAGCGGAGCACCTTACGAGCAGTACTTC.

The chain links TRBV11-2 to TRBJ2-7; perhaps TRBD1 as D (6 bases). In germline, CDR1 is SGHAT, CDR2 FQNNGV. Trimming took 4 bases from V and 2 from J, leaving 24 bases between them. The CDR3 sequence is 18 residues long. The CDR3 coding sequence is TGTGCCAGCAGCTCCGCCAGAGGCAGGGGAACTCGGGCCTACGAGCAGTACTTC. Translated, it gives CASSSARGRGTRAYEQYF. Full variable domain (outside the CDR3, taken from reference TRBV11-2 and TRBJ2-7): EAGVAQSPRYKIIEKRQSVAFWCNPISGHATLYWYQQILGQGPKLLIQFQNNGVVDDSQLPKDRFSAERLKGVDSTLKIQPAKLEDSAVYLCASSSARGRGTRAYEQYFGPGTRLTVT.

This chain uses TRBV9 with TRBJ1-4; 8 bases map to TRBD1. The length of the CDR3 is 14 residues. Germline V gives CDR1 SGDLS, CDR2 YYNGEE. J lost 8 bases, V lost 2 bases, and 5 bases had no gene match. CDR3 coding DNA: TGTGCCAGCAGCGTTACAGGGGGAGGAGAAAAACTGTTTTTT. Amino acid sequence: CASSVTGGGEKLFF.

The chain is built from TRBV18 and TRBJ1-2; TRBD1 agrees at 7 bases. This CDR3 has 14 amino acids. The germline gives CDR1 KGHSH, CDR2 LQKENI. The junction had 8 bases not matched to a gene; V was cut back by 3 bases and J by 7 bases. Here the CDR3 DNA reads TGTGCCAGCTCACCGCCCGACAGGGCGCTTGGCTACACCTTC. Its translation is CASSPPDRALGYTF. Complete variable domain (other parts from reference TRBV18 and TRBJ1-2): NAGVMQNPRHLVRRRGQEARLRCSPMKGHSHVYWYRQLPEEGLKFMVYLQKENIIDESGMPKERFSAEFPKEGPSILRIQQVVRGDSAAYFCASSPPDRALGYTFGSGTRLTVV.

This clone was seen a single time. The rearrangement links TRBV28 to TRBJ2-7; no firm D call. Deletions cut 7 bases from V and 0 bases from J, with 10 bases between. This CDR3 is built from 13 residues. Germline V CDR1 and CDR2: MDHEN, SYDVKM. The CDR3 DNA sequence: TGTGCCAGCACCCCTCCTTCCTCCTACGAGCAGTACTTC. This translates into CASTPPSSYEQYF.

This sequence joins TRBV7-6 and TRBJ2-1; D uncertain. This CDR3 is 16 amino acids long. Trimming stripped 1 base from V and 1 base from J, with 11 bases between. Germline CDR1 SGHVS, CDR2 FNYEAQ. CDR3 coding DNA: TGTGCCAGCAGCTTAGTGGCCGAACAATCCTACAATGAGCAGTTCTTC. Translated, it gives CASSLVAEQSYNEQFF.

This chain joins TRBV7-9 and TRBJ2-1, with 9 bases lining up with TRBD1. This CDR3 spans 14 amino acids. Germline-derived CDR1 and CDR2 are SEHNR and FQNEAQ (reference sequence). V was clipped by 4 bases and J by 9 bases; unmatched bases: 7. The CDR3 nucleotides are TGTGCCAGCAGCTCCGGGACAGGGCGAGGTGAGCAGTTCTTC. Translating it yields CASSSGTGRGEQFF.

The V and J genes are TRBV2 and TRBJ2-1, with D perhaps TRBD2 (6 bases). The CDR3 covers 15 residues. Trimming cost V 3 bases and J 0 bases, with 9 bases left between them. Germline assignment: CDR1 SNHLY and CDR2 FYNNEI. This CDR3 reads CASSEAGSSYNEQFF. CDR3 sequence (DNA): TGTGCCAGCAGTGAGGCGGGGAGCTCCTACAATGAGCAGTTCTTC.

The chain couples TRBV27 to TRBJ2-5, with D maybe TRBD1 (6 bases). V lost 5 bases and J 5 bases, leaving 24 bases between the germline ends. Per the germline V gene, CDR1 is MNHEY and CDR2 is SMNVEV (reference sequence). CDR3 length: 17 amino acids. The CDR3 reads CASSASPVGALRETQYF. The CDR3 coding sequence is TGTGCCAGCAGTGCTTCGCCCGTGGGGGCGCTTAGGGAGACCCAGTACTTC.